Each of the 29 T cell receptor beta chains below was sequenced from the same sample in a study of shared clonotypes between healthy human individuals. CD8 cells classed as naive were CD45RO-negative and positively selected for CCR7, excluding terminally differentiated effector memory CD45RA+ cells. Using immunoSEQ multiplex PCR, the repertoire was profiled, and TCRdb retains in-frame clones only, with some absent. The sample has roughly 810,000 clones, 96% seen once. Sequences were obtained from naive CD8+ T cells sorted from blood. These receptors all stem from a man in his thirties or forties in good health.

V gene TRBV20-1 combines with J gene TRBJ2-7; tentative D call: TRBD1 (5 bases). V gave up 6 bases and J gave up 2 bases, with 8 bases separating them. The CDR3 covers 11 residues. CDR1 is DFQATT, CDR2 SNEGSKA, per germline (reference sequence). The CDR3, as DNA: TGCAGTGCGGACACCGCCTACGAGCAGTACTTC. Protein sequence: CSADTAYEQYF.

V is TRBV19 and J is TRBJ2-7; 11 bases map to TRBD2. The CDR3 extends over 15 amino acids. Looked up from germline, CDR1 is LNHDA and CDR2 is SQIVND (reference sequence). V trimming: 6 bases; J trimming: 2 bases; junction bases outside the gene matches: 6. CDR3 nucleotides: TGTGCCAGTAGCCTAACTAGCGGGAGAGCCTACGAGCAGTACTTC. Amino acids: CASSLTSGRAYEQYF.

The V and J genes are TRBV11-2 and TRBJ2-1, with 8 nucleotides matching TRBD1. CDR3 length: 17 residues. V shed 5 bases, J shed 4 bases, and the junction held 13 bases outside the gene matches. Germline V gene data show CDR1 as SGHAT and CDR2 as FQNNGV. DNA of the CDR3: TGTGCCAGCAGCCCCGATTTCGGGACAGGTCAATACAATGAGCAGTTCTTC. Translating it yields CASSPDFGTGQYNEQFF.

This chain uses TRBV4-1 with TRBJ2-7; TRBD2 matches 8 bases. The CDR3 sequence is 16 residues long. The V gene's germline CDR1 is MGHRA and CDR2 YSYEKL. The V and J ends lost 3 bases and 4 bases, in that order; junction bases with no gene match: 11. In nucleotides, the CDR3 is TGCGCCAGCAGCCATCCCGGGGGACTAGATTTGTACGAGCAGTACTTC. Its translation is CASSHPGGLDLYEQYF.

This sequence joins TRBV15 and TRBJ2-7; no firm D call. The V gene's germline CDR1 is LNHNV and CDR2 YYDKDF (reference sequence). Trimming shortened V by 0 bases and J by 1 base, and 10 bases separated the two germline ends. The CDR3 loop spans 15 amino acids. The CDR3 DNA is TGTGCCACCAGCAGAGAGGCTACCGCATCCTACGAGCAGTACTTC. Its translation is CATSREATASYEQYF.

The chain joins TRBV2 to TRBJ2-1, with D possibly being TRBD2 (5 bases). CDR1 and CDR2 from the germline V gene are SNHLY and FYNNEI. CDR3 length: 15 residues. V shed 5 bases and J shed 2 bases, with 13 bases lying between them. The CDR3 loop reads CASSPGSDTYNEQFF. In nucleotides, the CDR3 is TGTGCCAGCAGTCCGGGTAGCGACACCTACAATGAGCAGTTCTTC.

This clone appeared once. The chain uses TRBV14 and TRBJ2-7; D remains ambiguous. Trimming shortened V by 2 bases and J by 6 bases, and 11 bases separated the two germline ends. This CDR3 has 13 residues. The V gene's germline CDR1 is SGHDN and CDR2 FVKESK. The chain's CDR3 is CASSQSATGEQYF. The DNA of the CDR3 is TGTGCCAGCAGCCAAAGCGCGACGGGCGAGCAGTACTTC.

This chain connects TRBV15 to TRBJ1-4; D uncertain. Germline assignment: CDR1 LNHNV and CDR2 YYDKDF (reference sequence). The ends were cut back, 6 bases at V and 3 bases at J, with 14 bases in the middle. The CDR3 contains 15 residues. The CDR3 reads CATRRRGAANEKLFF. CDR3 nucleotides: TGTGCCACCAGGAGGCGGGGTGCGGCTAATGAAAAACTGTTTTTT.

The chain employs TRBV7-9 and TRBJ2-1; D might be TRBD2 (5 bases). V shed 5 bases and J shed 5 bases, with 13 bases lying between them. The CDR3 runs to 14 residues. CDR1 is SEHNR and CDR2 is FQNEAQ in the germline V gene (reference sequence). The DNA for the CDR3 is TGTGCCAGCAGCCCCACCGGGGTGAACAATGAGCAGTTCTTC. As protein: CASSPTGVNNEQFF.

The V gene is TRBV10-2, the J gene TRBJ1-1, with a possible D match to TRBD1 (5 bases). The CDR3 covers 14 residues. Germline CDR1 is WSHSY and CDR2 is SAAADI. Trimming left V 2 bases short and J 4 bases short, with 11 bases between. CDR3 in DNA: TGCGCCAGCAGTGAGGGGGGGTACAGCACTGAAGCTTTCTTT. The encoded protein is CASSEGGYSTEAFF.

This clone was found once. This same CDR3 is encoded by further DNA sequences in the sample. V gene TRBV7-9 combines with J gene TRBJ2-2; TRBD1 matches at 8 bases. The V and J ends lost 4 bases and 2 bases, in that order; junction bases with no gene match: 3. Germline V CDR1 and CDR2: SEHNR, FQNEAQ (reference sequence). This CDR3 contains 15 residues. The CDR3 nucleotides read TGTGCCAGCAGCTCCGGACAGGGAAACACCGGGGAGCTGTTTTTT. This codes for CASSSGQGNTGELFF.

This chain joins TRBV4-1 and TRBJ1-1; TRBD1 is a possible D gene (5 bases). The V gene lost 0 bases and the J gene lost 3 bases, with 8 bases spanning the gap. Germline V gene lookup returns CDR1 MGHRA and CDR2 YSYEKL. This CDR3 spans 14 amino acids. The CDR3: CASSQDPGYTEAFF. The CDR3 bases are TGCGCCAGCAGCCAAGACCCAGGGTACACTGAAGCTTTCTTT.

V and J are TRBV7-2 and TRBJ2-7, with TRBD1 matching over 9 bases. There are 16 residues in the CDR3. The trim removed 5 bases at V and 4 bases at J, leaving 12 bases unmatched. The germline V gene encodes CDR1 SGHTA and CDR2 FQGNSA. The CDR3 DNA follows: TGTGCCAGCAGCCCAGGGACAGGGTATTATGAATACGAGCAGTACTTC. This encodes CASSPGTGYYEYEQYF. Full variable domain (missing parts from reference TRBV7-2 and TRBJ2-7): GAGVSQSPSNKVTEKGKDVELRCDPISGHTALYWYRQSLGQGLEFLIYFQGNSAPDKSGLPSDRFSAERTGGSVSTLTIQRTQQEDSAVYLCASSPGTGYYEYEQYFGPGTRLTVT.

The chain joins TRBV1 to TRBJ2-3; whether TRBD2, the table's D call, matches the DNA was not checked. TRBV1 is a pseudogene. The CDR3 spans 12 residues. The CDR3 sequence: CTLLGFSDTQYF. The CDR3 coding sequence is TGCACCCTCCTAGGATTTTCTGATACGCAGTATTTT.

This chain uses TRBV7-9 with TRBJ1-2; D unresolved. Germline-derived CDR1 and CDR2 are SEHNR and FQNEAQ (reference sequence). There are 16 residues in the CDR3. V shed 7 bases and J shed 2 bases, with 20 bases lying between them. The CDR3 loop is CASTQAGQDTNYGYTF. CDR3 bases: TGTGCCAGCACCCAAGCCGGGCAAGATACCAACTATGGCTACACCTTC.

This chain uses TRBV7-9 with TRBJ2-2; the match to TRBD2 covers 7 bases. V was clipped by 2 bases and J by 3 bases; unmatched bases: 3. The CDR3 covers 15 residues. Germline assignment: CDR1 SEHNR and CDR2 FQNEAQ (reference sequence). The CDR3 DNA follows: TGTGCCAGCAGCTTAAGCCTAGCGGACACCGGGGAGCTGTTTTTT. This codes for CASSLSLADTGELFF.

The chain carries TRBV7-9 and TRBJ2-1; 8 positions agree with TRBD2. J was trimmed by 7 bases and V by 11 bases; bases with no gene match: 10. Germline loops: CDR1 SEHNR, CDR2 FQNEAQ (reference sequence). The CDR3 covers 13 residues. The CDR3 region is CAVGGTSGNEQFF. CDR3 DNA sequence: TGTGCCGTAGGGGGAACTAGCGGTAATGAGCAGTTCTTC.

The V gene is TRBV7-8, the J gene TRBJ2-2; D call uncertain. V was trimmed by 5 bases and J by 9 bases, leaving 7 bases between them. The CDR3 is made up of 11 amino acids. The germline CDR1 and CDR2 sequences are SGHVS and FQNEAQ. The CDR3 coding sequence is TGTGCCAGCAGCCCGACCCGGGAGCTGTTTTTT. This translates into CASSPTRELFF.

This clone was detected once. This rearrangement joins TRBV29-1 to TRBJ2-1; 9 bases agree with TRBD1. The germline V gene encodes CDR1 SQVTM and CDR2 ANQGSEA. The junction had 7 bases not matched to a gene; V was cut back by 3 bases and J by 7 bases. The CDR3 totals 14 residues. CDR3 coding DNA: TGCAGCGTTGAGGAGGACAGGGGATTGAATGAGCAGTTCTTC. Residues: CSVEEDRGLNEQFF.

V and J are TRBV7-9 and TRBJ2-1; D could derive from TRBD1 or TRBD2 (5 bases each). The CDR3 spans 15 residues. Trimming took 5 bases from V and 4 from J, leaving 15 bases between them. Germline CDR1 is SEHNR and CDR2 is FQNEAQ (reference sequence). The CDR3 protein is CASSHPGTQYNEQFF. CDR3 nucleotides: TGTGCCAGCAGCCACCCCGGGACCCAGTACAATGAGCAGTTCTTC. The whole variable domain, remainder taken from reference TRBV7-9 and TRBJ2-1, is DTGVSQNPRHKITKRGQNVTFRCDPISEHNRLYWYRQTLGQGPEFLTYFQNEAQLEKSRLLSDRFSAERPKGSFSTLEIQRTEQGDSAMYLCASSHPGTQYNEQFFGPGTRLTVL.

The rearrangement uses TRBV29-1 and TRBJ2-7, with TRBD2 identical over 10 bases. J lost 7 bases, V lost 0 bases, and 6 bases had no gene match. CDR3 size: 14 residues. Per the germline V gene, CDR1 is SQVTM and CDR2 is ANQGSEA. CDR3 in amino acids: CSVEEAGGPLEQYF. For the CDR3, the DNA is TGCAGCGTTGAAGAAGCGGGAGGGCCGCTTGAGCAGTACTTC.

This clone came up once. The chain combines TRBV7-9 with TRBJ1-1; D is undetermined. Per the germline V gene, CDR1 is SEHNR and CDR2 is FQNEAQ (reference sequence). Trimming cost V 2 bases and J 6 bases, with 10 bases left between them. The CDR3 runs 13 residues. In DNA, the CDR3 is TGTGCCAGCAGCTTACCTCTTCGGCCTGAAGCTTTCTTT. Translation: CASSLPLRPEAFF.

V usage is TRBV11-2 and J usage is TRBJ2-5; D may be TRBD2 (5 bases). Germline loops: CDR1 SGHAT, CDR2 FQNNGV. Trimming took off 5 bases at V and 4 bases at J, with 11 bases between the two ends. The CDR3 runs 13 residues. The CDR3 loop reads CASSLSGGETQYF. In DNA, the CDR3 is TGTGCCAGCAGCCTCAGCGGTGGAGAGACCCAGTACTTC.

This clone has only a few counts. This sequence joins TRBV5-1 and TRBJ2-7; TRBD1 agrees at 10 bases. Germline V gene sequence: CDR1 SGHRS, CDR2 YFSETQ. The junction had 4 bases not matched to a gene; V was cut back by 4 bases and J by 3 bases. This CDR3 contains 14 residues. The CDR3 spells CASSHRDRGYEQYF. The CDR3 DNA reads TGCGCCAGCAGCCATCGGGACAGGGGCTACGAGCAGTACTTC.

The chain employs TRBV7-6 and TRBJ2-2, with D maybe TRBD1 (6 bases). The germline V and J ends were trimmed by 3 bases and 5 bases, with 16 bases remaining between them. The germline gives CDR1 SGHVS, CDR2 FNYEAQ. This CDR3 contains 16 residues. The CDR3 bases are TGTGCCAGCAGCTTTTGGTCAGGGGATAGAACCGGGGAGCTGTTTTTT. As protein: CASSFWSGDRTGELFF.

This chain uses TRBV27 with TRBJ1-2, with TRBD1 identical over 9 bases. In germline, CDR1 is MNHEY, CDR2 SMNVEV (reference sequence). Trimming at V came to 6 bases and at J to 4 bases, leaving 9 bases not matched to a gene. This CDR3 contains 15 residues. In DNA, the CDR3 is TGTGCCAGCAGCGAACCGGGACAGGGTAGCTATGGCTACACCTTC. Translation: CASSEPGQGSYGYTF.

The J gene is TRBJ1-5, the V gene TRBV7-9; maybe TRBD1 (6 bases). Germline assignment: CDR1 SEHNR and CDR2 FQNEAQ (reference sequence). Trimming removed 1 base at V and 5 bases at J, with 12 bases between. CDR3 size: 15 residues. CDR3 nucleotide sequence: TGTGCCAGCAGCTTAGACAGGGAGGAAGATCAGCCCCAGCATTTT. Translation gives CASSLDREEDQPQHF.

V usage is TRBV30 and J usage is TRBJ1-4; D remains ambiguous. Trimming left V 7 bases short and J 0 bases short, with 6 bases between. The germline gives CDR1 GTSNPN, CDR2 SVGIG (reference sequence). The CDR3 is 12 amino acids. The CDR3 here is CALQPTNEKLFF. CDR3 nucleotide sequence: TGTGCCTTGCAACCAACTAATGAAAAACTGTTTTTT. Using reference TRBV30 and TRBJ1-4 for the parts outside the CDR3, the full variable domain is SQTIHQWPATLVQPVGSPLSLECTVEGTSNPNLYWYRQAAGRGLQLLFYSVGIGQISSEVPQNLSASRPQDRQFILSSKKLLLSDSGFYLCALQPTNEKLFFGSGTQLSVL.

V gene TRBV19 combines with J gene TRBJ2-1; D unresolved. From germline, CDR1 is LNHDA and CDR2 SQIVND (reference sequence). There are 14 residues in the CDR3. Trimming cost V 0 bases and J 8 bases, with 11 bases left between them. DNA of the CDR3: TGTGCCAGTAGTATAGATGCAGGTGAGGATGAGCAGTTCTTC. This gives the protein CASSIDAGEDEQFF.